The rows below give T cell receptor beta chains drawn from one sample of a study of OX40 agonist ivuxolimab in advanced cancers. TCRdb's table, derived via immunoSEQ multiplex PCR, lists solely in-frame clones and lacks some. Here the sample spans around 45,000 clones, about nine tenths being singletons. Sequencing used CD4+ or CD8+ T cells sorted from blood, obtained in a trial of the OX40 agonist ivuxolimab. These receptor sequences come from an adult with an advanced solid tumor such as melanoma, head and neck, liver or kidney cancer. Both conserved end residues are part of each CDR3. Fields, in order: V gene, clone size, D gene, J gene, CDR3 DNA, CDR3 protein. The D gene is left open where the match is weak. Size is stated for part of the rows, as once, few or many counts, or as a class when the clone is expanded.

TRBV25-1,-,-,TRBJ2-7,TGTGCCAGCAGTGGCGTCTACGAGCAGTACTTC,CASSGVYEQYF
TRBV10-2,once,-,TRBJ1-1,TGCGCCAGCAGTGAGAATAGAATTCAGGGGAGAAACACTGAAGCTTTCTTT,CASSENRIQGRNTEAFF
TRBV7-9,-,-,TRBJ1-1,TGTGCCAGCAGCTCCAGTGGGCGGGAGAACACTGAAGCTTTCTTT,CASSSSGRENTEAFF
TRBV5-6,medium-sized,TRBD2,TRBJ2-7,TGTGCCAGCAGCTGGGGCCTAGCGGGGGCGGGGGAGCAGTACTTC,CASSWGLAGAGEQYF
TRBV28,-,-,TRBJ2-7,TGTGCCAGCACCGATAACTCCTACGAGCAGTACTTC,CASTDNSYEQYF
TRBV28,-,TRBD2,TRBJ2-7,TGTGCCAGCAGTTCTCCCGGCGGGCGGGGGGAGAACGGCGAGCAGTACTTC,CASSSPGGRGENGEQYF
TRBV7-6,-,-,TRBJ1-3,TGTGCCAGCAGTCACTGGGGGGGGCGACCGCCCTCTGGAAACACCATATATTTT,CASSHWGGRPPSGNTIYF
TRBV5-4,once,-,TRBJ1-1,TGTGCCAGCAGCTATCCAGGAAACACTGAAGCTTTCTTT,CASSYPGNTEAFF
TRBV30,-,-,TRBJ1-1,TGTGCCTGGAGTCCGGAGATGACTGAAGCTTTCTTT,CAWSPEMTEAFF
TRBV5-8,-,-,TRBJ2-1,TGTGCAGATACCAATGAGCAGTTCTTC,CADTNEQFF
TRBV6-5,once,-,TRBJ2-1,TGTGCCAGCAGCCTACTCGGTGAGGGGGTTGAGCAGTTCTTC,CASSLLGEGVEQFF
TRBV19,once,-,TRBJ2-1,TGTGCCAGTAGTAGTTCGGTAGCGCTACAGGGCAATGAGCAGTTCTTC,CASSSSVALQGNEQFF
TRBV12-1,few,-,TRBJ1-3,TGTGCCAGCAGCTTAGTTGGGGACAGGAAACTTTGGCATTGTGGAAACACCATATATTTT,CASSLVGDRKLWHCGNTIYF
TRBV20-1,-,-,TRBJ2-1,TGCAGTGCCCTAACGGAGCAGTTCTTC,CSALTEQFF
TRBV27,-,TRBD2,TRBJ2-7,TGTGCCAGCAGTTTATCGGCGGGGGGTCCAAGGCACGAGCAGTACTTC,CASSLSAGGPRHEQYF
TRBV4-1,-,-,TRBJ2-2,TGCGCCAGCAGCCAAGACCCCGGCCCCGGGGAGCTGTTTTTT,CASSQDPGPGELFF
TRBV28,-,-,TRBJ2-2,TGTGCCAGCAGTTTTGCCGGGGAGCTGTTTTTT,CASSFAGELFF
TRBV7-2,-,TRBD2,TRBJ2-7,TGTGCCAGCAGCGACACAGCGGGAGCCCTCTACGAGCAGTACTTC,CASSDTAGALYEQYF
TRBV6-5,-,TRBD1,TRBJ1-2,TGTGCCAGCAGTTACACACAGGGGAACTATGGCTACACCTTC,CASSYTQGNYGYTF
TRBV19,-,-,TRBJ2-7,TGTGCCAGTAGAGACACCGGGGGACCCTACGAGCAGTACTTC,CASRDTGGPYEQYF
TRBV27,few,-,TRBJ1-1,TGTGCCAGCAGACCAAGAATGGGGAACACTGAAGCTTTCTTT,CASRPRMGNTEAFF
TRBV2,-,-,TRBJ2-2,TGTGCCAGCAGTGAACTGCTACTCGGGGAGCTGTTTTTT,CASSELLLGELFF
TRBV4-1,-,TRBD2,TRBJ2-7,TGCGCCAGCAGCCAAGATCGCCCCCCAGCGGGAGCTTTCTACGAGCAGTACTTC,CASSQDRPPAGAFYEQYF
TRBV11-3,-,-,TRBJ1-2,TGTGCCAGCAGCCGCGTCCAGGGACGTTCCTATGGCTACACCTTC,CASSRVQGRSYGYTF
TRBV19,-,TRBD2,TRBJ2-7,TGTGCCAGTAGTATGACTAGCGGGATCTCCTACGAGCAGTACTTC,CASSMTSGISYEQYF
TRBV19,once,-,TRBJ2-1,TGTGCCAGTAGTATAGCCTTATACAATGAGCAGTTCTTC,CASSIALYNEQFF
TRBV27,-,-,TRBJ2-1,TGTGCCAGCAGTCCTCGGATCCCCGATGAGCAGTTCTTC,CASSPRIPDEQFF
TRBV27,-,TRBD2,TRBJ2-1,TGTGCCAGCAGTTTGGTAGCGGGCTCCTACAATGAGCAGTTCTTC,CASSLVAGSYNEQFF